This T cell receptor (beta chain) came from a study of response to subunit inactivated influenza vaccine. There are a few counts of this clonotype. What it recognizes is unknown. TCRdb independently ran MiXCR on the RT-PCR reads; one entry per CDR3 protein. The sample shows about 780,000 distinct CDR3 sequences, roughly 20% of them seen only once. Trimming stripped 7 bases from V and 4 bases from J, with 15 bases between. CDR1 is PRHDT, CDR2 FYEKMQ, per germline (reference sequence). CDR3 length equals 14 residues. Study results and limitations: Only a handful of new T cells, the authors suggested, are recruited with each seasonal influenza vaccination.

The chain recombines TRBV13 with TRBJ2-3; D is uncertain. The sample was PBMCs from blood, taken less than 6 days after vaccination. This clonotype was obtained from a man aged 50-59 years who received an inactivated influenza vaccine. The CDR3 DNA is TGTGCCAGCATCGGGCCCTATGTCGCAGATACGCAGTATTTT. It specifies CASIGPYVADTQYF.